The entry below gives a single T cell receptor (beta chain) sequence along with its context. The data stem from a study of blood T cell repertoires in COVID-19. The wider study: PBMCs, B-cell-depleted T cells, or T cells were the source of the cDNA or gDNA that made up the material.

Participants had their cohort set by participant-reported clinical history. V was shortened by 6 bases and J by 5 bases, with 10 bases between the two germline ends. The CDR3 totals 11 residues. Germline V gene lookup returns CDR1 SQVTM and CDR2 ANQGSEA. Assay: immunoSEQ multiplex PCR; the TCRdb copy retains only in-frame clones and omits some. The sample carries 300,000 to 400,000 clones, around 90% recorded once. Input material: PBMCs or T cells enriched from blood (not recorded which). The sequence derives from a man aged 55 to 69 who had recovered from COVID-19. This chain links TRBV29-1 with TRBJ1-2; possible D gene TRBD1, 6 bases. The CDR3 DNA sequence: TGCAGCGTGGGGGCAGAATATGGCTACACCTTC. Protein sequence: CSVGAEYGYTF.